These T cell receptor beta chains were read from a single sample in a study of T cell responses to AZD1222 COVID-19 vaccine. Some clones are missing from TCRdb's copy, which holds only in-frame ones; the method was immunoSEQ multiplex PCR. The table has approximately 80,000 clones, roughly 90% seen once. The sample here was peripheral blood, taken 28 days after the second AZD1222 dose. Source of these receptors: an adult who received the AZD1222 COVID-19 vaccine. CDR3s leave out the opening cysteine and the closing phenylalanine or tryptophan. Fields, in order: clone size, V gene, J gene, CDR3 protein. Size tells how often a clone was seen (once, few, many) or the class of an expanded clone, and some rows leave it out.

once	TRBV3-1/TRBV3-2	TRBJ2-2	ASSRAPERAGELF
-	TRBV11-3	TRBJ2-1	ASSPGWLEGENYNEQF
-	TRBV4-3	TRBJ2-1	ASSLDLAGDNEQF
-	TRBV6-5	TRBJ1-1	ASSYSKGLTGEAF
-	TRBV9	TRBJ1-1	ASSVVSDPGSTEAF
-	TRBV19	TRBJ2-1	ASSTPGERASNEQF
-	TRBV4-2	TRBJ2-7	ASSQEGTEASGTYEQY
-	TRBV5-1	TRBJ2-2	ASSFSGRGTGELF
-	TRBV10-3	TRBJ2-6	ATTESSGANVLT
-	TRBV2	TRBJ2-3	ASSALAGTDTQY
-	TRBV6-5	TRBJ1-4	ASRGNGANEKLF
-	TRBV28	TRBJ2-1	ASSSPGLAGGLYNEQF
once	TRBV6-1	TRBJ1-2	ASSESGYT
-	TRBV11-2	TRBJ2-7	ASSSAGASGMYEQY
-	TRBV7-9	TRBJ2-5	ASSLETGAQETQY
-	TRBV12-2	TRBJ2-7	ASRLSDRGNGEQY
-	TRBV14	TRBJ2-7	ASSRRDRLPYEQY
-	TRBV4-1	TRBJ2-7	ASSERLSYEQY
-	TRBV7-9	TRBJ2-2	ASSFHRGLNTGELF
-	TRBV12-1	TRBJ1-5	ASIPSLQEINSNQPQH